This T cell receptor (beta chain) is drawn from a study of shared clonotypes between healthy human individuals. Trimming left V 1 base short and J 6 bases short, with 15 bases between. The V gene's germline CDR1 is MDHEN and CDR2 SYDVKM. This CDR3 comprises 15 residues. The authors ran the assay at deep level. Each cell subset's genomic DNA was divided evenly among several immunoSEQ plates. Per the original methods: Junction-only sequences without quality scores were provided by ImmunoSEQ, so filtering was different. TCRdb's copy holds only in-frame clones and misses some; the assay was immunoSEQ multiplex PCR. That table is the source of V, J and clone size, and D and trimming were worked out from the DNA. The data hold under 600,000 clones, with over 60% observed a single time. Those who donated, Caucasian adults without exception, all lived in Nashville, Tennessee.

The TCR comes from a woman between 40 and 55 years old in good health. Some clones in this sample may be carry-over from other donors' samples. This sequence joins TRBV28 and TRBJ1-2; D call uncertain. Sequences were obtained from PBMCs. The CDR3 is CASSLLGSGSNGYTF. The CDR3 DNA reads as TGTGCCAGCAGTTTATTAGGGTCGGGTTCAAATGGCTACACCTTC.